This T cell receptor (beta chain) emerged from a study of T cell responses to AZD1222 COVID-19 vaccine. Study conclusions and caveats: Sampling captured repertoires only after the peak T cell response. Spike was spanned by vaccine-associated CD4 TCRs, with dominance at 160-218 and 743-854.

Libraries were prepared by immunoSEQ multiplex PCR; TCRdb keeps only in-frame clonotypes and omits some of them. The sample yields around 180,000 clones, 85% to 95% seen once. Of note for this clone: What it binds is not known.

Between the trimmed V and J ends, which lost 5 bases and 2 bases, there was a span of 10 bases. The CDR3 consists of 14 residues. Germline CDR1 and CDR2: MNHEY and SVGAGI. This receptor was taken from an adult in good health. The chain combines TRBV6-5 with TRBJ1-5; unclear D gene. This specimen was peripheral blood, taken on day 0 of AZD1222 vaccination. The CDR3 DNA follows: TGTGCCAGCAGTCCCCTGCTGGGCAATCAGCCCCAGCATTTT. Translating it yields CASSPLLGNQPQHF.